Below, 30 T cell receptor beta chains from the same sample are listed, as sequenced in a study of cytomegalovirus exposure and HLA in healthy donors. 60 Vbeta and 13 Jbeta primers were used in PCR. Assay used: immunoSEQ multiplex PCR; TCRdb lists only in-frame clones, some missing. The sample includes under 200,000 clones, 75% to 85% of them seen just once. The sample consisted of PBMCs. The receptors were sampled from a young woman in good health and CMV-seropositive.

This clone came up once. This chain connects TRBV5-1 to TRBJ1-2, with 7 bases lining up with TRBD1. Germline CDR1 reads SGHRS; CDR2 reads YFSETQ. There are 13 residues in the CDR3. The J segment lost 9 bases and the V segment lost 7 bases, leaving 12 bases of the junction unmatched. CDR3 bases: TGCGCCAGCTGCAATACCCAGGGGGGTAGCTACACCTTC. This translates into CASCNTQGGSYTF.

The CDR3 bases are TGCGCCAGCAGCCAAGACCAACAAATAGCGGGGGCGGGGAATGAGCAGTTCTTC. Residues: CASSQDQQIAGAGNEQFF. This sequence joins TRBV4-3 and TRBJ2-1; 9 bases are a match to TRBD2. The germline V gene has CDR1 LGHNA and CDR2 YSLEER. CDR3 size: 18 residues. Trimming cost V 0 bases and J 7 bases; bases outside gene matches: 13.

The chain uses TRBV28 and TRBJ1-2; D gene unclear. The V end lost 7 bases, the J end lost 1 base, and 13 bases lay between the germline ends. Looked up from germline, CDR1 is MDHEN and CDR2 is SYDVKM. This CDR3 contains 14 residues. CDR3 sequence reads: CASNRLEGNYGYTF. The CDR3 DNA follows: TGTGCCAGCAATAGGTTGGAGGGTAACTATGGCTACACCTTC.

The J gene is TRBJ1-1, the V gene TRBV11-2; D is ambiguous. The germline gives CDR1 SGHAT, CDR2 FQNNGV. CDR3 length: 13 amino acids. V shed 2 bases and J shed 6 bases, with 10 bases lying between them. For the CDR3, the DNA is TGTGCCAGCAGCTTAATTGTGAGGGCTGAAGCTTTCTTT. Protein: CASSLIVRAEAFF.

In DNA, the CDR3 is TGTGCCAGCAGCGCCCTCCCGGAGACAGGGAACTATGGCTACACCTTC. It yields the protein CASSALPETGNYGYTF. The V call is TRBV9, the J call TRBJ1-2, with 7 bases fitting TRBD1. Germline-derived CDR1 and CDR2 are SGDLS and YYNGEE. The CDR3 is 16 residues long. V was pared by 3 bases and J by 2 bases, with 10 bases of the junction left unmatched.

The chain has TRBV19 and TRBJ1-5, with D perhaps TRBD1 (5 bases). CDR3 length: 14 amino acids. Germline CDR1 LNHDA, CDR2 SQIVND (reference sequence). The germline V and J ends were trimmed by 5 bases and 0 bases, with 8 bases remaining between them. CDR3 nucleotide sequence: TGTGCCAGTAGTCCACAGGTTAGCAATCAGCCCCAGCATTTT. Translating it yields CASSPQVSNQPQHF.

The chain joins TRBV28 to TRBJ1-5, with unresolved D. Germline V CDR1 and CDR2: MDHEN, SYDVKM. This CDR3 comprises 19 residues. The ends were cut back, 1 base at V and 4 bases at J, with 23 bases in the middle. The CDR3 here is CASSLYSQGEEADNQPQHF. The CDR3 DNA follows: TGTGCCAGCAGTTTATATTCCCAAGGTGAGGAGGCGGATAATCAGCCCCAGCATTTT.

The gene calls are TRBV19 and TRBJ2-2; 9 bases are a match to TRBD1. The CDR3 spans 16 residues. V lost 4 bases to trimming and J lost 4 bases; unmatched junction nucleotides: 7. CDR1 and CDR2 (germline): LNHDA, SQIVND (reference sequence). CDR3 region: CASSTGTGRGTGELFF. DNA of the CDR3: TGTGCCAGTAGTACCGGGACAGGGAGGGGCACCGGGGAGCTGTTTTTT.

CDR3 nucleotide sequence: TGCGCCACCAAAACCGGGACAGGGGGGACAGATACGCAGTATTTT. Translated, it gives CATKTGTGGTDTQYF. This chain connects TRBV5-1 to TRBJ2-3; 11 positions match TRBD1. Looked up from germline, CDR1 is SGHRS and CDR2 is YFSETQ. V shed 9 bases, J shed 3 bases, and the junction held 9 bases outside the gene matches. This CDR3 is built from 15 residues.

The J gene is TRBJ2-7, the V gene TRBV7-9, with D possibly being TRBD1 (5 bases). Germline lookup yields CDR1 SEHNR and CDR2 FQNEAQ (reference sequence). V lost 5 bases, J lost 0 bases, and 8 bases lay in between. The CDR3 extends over 13 amino acids. CDR3 sequence reads: CASSRQSSYEQYV. CDR3 DNA sequence: TGTGCCAGCAGCCGACAGTCCTCCTACGAGCAGTACGTC.

The chain links TRBV19 to TRBJ1-2; D uncertain. Germline assignment: CDR1 LNHDA and CDR2 SQIVND (reference sequence). There are 15 residues in the CDR3. V was shortened by 0 bases and J by 3 bases, with 11 bases between the two germline ends. CDR3 in amino acids: CASSIDGGGYYGYTF. In nucleotides, the CDR3 is TGTGCCAGTAGTATAGATGGAGGCGGCTACTATGGCTACACCTTC.

This rearrangement joins TRBV6-5 to TRBJ2-3; 9 nucleotides match TRBD1. V lost 6 bases, J lost 8 bases, and 12 bases stayed unmatched. This CDR3 spans 15 amino acids. The germline V gene has CDR1 MNHEY and CDR2 SVGAGI. In DNA, the CDR3 is TGTGCCAGCAGCGCCGGACAGGGGTTAAGTGGTACGCAGTATTTT. Translated, it gives CASSAGQGLSGTQYF.

The chain carries TRBV4-1 and TRBJ2-2; D not resolved. V was clipped by 2 bases and J by 0 bases, with 13 bases between them. The CDR3 covers 17 residues. The germline gives CDR1 MGHRA, CDR2 YSYEKL. The CDR3 nucleotides are TGCGCCAGCAGCCAACATAGACTGAAGGCGAACACCGGGGAGCTGTTTTTT. Translating it yields CASSQHRLKANTGELFF.

V and J are TRBV25-1 and TRBJ1-2; 9 bases map to TRBD1. With 4 bases clipped from V and 8 bases from J, the junction kept 5 bases outside the gene matches. CDR1 and CDR2 (germline): MGHDK, SYGVNS. The CDR3 extends over 13 amino acids. For the CDR3, the DNA is TGTGCCAGCAGTGTCGGGACAGGGAGGGGCTACACCTTC. As protein: CASSVGTGRGYTF.

This clone occurred once. The rearrangement links TRBV12-2 to TRBJ2-3; the table's D gene call, TRBD2, was not cross checked with the DNA. TRBV12-2 is flagged as a pseudogene. The CDR3 covers 14 residues. This CDR3 is CASRGVEFPYTQYF. In DNA form, the CDR3 reads TGTGCAAGTCGCGGAGTGGAGTTTCCCTATACGCAGTATTTT.

The chain carries TRBV7-9 and TRBJ2-2; the D gene is possibly TRBD2 (7 bases). There are 17 residues in the CDR3. With 5 bases removed from V and 5 bases from J, the gap between germline ends came to 21 bases. CDR1 and CDR2 from the germline V gene are SEHNR and FQNEAQ (reference sequence). This CDR3 reads CASSAWSGGRVTGELFF. The CDR3 bases are TGTGCCAGCAGCGCATGGTCCGGGGGGCGAGTTACCGGGGAGCTGTTTTTT.

The rearrangement joins TRBV28 to TRBJ2-5, with a possible D match to TRBD2 (6 bases). Germline values: CDR1 MDHEN, CDR2 SYDVKM. V lost 7 bases and J 5 bases, leaving 17 bases between the germline ends. The length of the CDR3 is 14 residues. This chain's CDR3 is CASTDRGAGETQYF. CDR3 coding DNA: TGTGCCAGCACTGACCGTGGGGCGGGGGAGACCCAGTACTTC.

This clone has a single count. The CDR3 sequence: CSVNRRNTEAFF. CDR3 sequence (DNA): TGCAGCGTTAATAGGAGGAACACTGAAGCTTTCTTT. The chain employs TRBV29-1 and TRBJ1-1; D remains ambiguous. Trimming removed 5 bases at V and 1 base at J, with 8 bases between. The CDR3 loop spans 12 amino acids. The V gene's germline CDR1 is SQVTM and CDR2 ANQGSEA.

This chain joins TRBV30 and TRBJ1-1; perhaps TRBD1 as D (5 bases). The germline V gene encodes CDR1 GTSNPN and CDR2 SVGIG (reference sequence). Trimming cost V 2 bases and J 5 bases, with 12 bases left between them. This CDR3 has 13 residues. The CDR3 spells CAWSLWGGTEAFF. The CDR3 nucleotides read TGTGCCTGGAGTCTGTGGGGGGGAACTGAAGCTTTCTTT.

Here the CDR3 DNA reads TGTGCCAGGACAGGGGACTATGGCTACACCTTC. It is translated as CARTGDYGYTF. The V call is TRBV2, the J call TRBJ1-2, with 8 bases identical to TRBD1. The V and J ends lost 9 bases and 3 bases, in that order; junction bases with no gene match: 0. Germline V lookup: CDR1 SNHLY, CDR2 FYNNEI. The CDR3 runs to 11 residues.

The CDR3 DNA sequence: TGTGCCAGCAGTGAAGCTCCCCGGACAGGGGATGAAAAACTGTTTTTT. Translation: CASSEAPRTGDEKLFF. The chain is built from TRBV6-1 and TRBJ1-4, with 9 bases fitting TRBD1. The ends lost 0 bases at V and 6 bases at J; junction bases unmatched: 5. The CDR3 has 16 amino acids. CDR1 and CDR2 (germline): MNHNS, SASEGT.

This chain connects TRBV11-3 to TRBJ1-4, with D tentatively TRBD1 (6 bases). This CDR3 is built from 16 residues. Germline assignment: CDR1 SGHNT and CDR2 YENEEA. The V end was cut by 10 bases, the J end by 8 bases, with 26 bases between. In nucleotides, the CDR3 is TGTGCCATAGCCGCGACTCGGGGGGGGCTCAGGGAAAAACTGTTTTTT. The encoded protein is CAIAATRGGLREKLFF.

The chain recombines TRBV4-3 with TRBJ1-2; possibly TRBD1 for D (6 bases). This CDR3 comprises 14 residues. V lost 3 bases, J lost 3 bases, and 11 bases lay in between. Germline V gene data show CDR1 as LGHNA and CDR2 as YSLEER. The CDR3 region has the DNA TGCGCCAGCAGCCACGGCAGGGGTGACTATGGCTACACCTTC. This translates into CASSHGRGDYGYTF.

The chain employs TRBV5-1 and TRBJ2-3; TRBD2 agrees at 13 bases. Losses at the gene ends were 0 bases for V and 6 bases for J; bases not matched to a gene: 4. Germline V gives CDR1 SGHRS, CDR2 YFSETQ. The CDR3 runs to 16 residues. The CDR3 DNA is TGCGCCAGCAGCTTGGGACTAGCGGGGGGTGCGGATACGCAGTATTTT. It encodes CASSLGLAGGADTQYF.

This clone was observed a single time. The genes are TRBV11-2 and TRBJ2-1; D unclear. Trimming stripped 3 bases from V and 6 bases from J, with 9 bases between. Germline V gives CDR1 SGHAT, CDR2 FQNNGV. The CDR3 consists of 13 residues. Here the CDR3 reads CASSFRVGNEQFF. CDR3 coding DNA: TGTGCCAGCAGCTTCCGAGTCGGCAATGAGCAGTTCTTC.

The gene calls are TRBV11-2 and TRBJ1-1; D gene ambiguous. In germline, CDR1 is SGHAT, CDR2 FQNNGV. V was trimmed by 4 bases and J by 7 bases, leaving 10 bases between them. The CDR3 sequence is 12 residues long. The CDR3 nucleotides are TGTGCCAGCAGCTACGACGGGTATGAAGCTTTCTTT. Translating gives CASSYDGYEAFF.

CDR3 amino acids: CASNEQGGTEAFF. The CDR3 nucleotides read TGTGCCAGTAATGAACAGGGGGGTACTGAAGCTTTCTTT. This chain uses TRBV19 with TRBJ1-1, with 8 bases that match TRBD1. After removal of 7 bases from V and 5 bases from J, the junction contained 6 bases not matched to a gene. CDR1 and CDR2 (germline): LNHDA, SQIVND (reference sequence). This CDR3 spans 13 amino acids. Full variable domain (outside the CDR3, taken from reference TRBV19 and TRBJ1-1): DGGITQSPKYLFRKEGQNVTLSCEQNLNHDAMYWYRQDPGQGLRLIYYSQIVNDFQKGDIAEGYSVSREKKESFPLTVTSAQKNPTAFYLCASNEQGGTEAFFGQGTRLTVV.

This clone has a handful of counts. The chain has TRBV6-4 and TRBJ2-1; 14 bases are shared with TRBD2. The CDR3 spans 15 residues. The germline V gene encodes CDR1 MRHNA and CDR2 SNTAGT. After removal of 4 bases from V and 4 bases from J, the junction contained 0 bases not matched to a gene. CDR3 bases: TGTGCCAGCAGTGGGACTAGCGGGGGGTACAATGAGCAGTTCTTC. Amino acid sequence: CASSGTSGGYNEQFF.

The V call is TRBV27, the J call TRBJ2-5; 8 bases match TRBD2. In germline, CDR1 is MNHEY, CDR2 SMNVEV (reference sequence). Germline trimming cut 1 base from V and 6 bases from J; bases unmatched to any gene: 7. The CDR3 consists of 15 residues. The CDR3 region is CASSLLDGGEQTQYF. The CDR3 DNA follows: TGTGCCAGCAGTTTATTGGACGGGGGGGAACAGACCCAGTACTTC.

This chain joins TRBV7-2 and TRBJ1-1, with TRBD1 matching over 8 bases. CDR3 length: 13 amino acids. Germline V gene sequence: CDR1 SGHTA, CDR2 FQGNSA. J was trimmed by 5 bases and V by 6 bases; bases with no gene match: 5. The DNA for the CDR3 is TGTGCCAGCAGGCAGGGGGCGGGGACTGAAGCTTTCTTT. Protein sequence: CASRQGAGTEAFF.